This entry features one T cell receptor (beta chain) sequence. Other DNA sequences in the same sample also yield this CDR3. The sample's time point: baseline, week 1 (first vaccination visit). Treatment indicated: pre-vaccination baseline after standard-of-care therapy. Each tumor in the donors was a new WHO grade 3 or 4 astrocytoma, IDH1-mutant and ATRX-lost. This CDR3 is 10 amino acids long. From germline, CDR1 is GTSNPN and CDR2 SVGIG (reference sequence). V was pared by 5 bases and J by 5 bases, with 7 bases between. This sample was included in a study of a mutant IDH1 vaccine in newly diagnosed glioma. Turning to the study itself: Those enrolled had earlier been treated with radiotherapy, temozolomide, or both, mostly both.

Measured with immunoSEQ multiplex PCR; TCRdb has only the in-frame clones, and not every one. The sample gives 70,000 to 95,000 clones, approximately 80% of which show up once; about 5.6% is in the top ten. The chain is built from TRBV30 and TRBJ2-7; D is unclear. The source material was PBMCs, sampled from a glioma patient treated with radiotherapy, temozolomide or both. The source of this sequence is a man in his forties or fifties with glioma. Some clones in this sample may be carry-over from other donors' samples. For the CDR3, the DNA is TGTGCCTGGGGTAGGGACGAGCAGTACTTC. This codes for CAWGRDEQYF.